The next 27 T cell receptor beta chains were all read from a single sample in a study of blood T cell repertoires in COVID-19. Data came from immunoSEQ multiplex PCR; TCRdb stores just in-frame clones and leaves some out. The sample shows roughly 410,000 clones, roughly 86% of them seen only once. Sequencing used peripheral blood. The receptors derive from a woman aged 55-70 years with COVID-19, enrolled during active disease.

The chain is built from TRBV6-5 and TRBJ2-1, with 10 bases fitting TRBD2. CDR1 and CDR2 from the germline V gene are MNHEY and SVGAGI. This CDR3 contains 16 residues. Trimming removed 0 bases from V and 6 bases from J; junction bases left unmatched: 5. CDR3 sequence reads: CASSYSILAGVNEQFF. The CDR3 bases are TGTGCCAGCAGTTACTCGATCCTAGCGGGGGTCAATGAGCAGTTCTTC.

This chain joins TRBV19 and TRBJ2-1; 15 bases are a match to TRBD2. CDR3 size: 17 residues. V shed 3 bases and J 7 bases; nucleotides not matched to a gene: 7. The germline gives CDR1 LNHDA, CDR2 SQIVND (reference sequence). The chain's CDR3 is CASSMGRGLAGGNEQFF. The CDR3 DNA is TGTGCCAGTAGTATGGGACGGGGACTAGCGGGGGGTAATGAGCAGTTCTTC.

This CDR3 reads CASSPRADRSSGNTIYF. CDR3 in DNA: TGCGCCAGCAGTCCGAGGGCCGACAGGTCCTCTGGAAACACCATATATTTT. The chain employs TRBV4-1 and TRBJ1-3; weak D call: TRBD1 (6 bases). This CDR3 comprises 17 residues. CDR1 MGHRA and CDR2 YSYEKL come from the germline V gene. V lost 6 bases, J lost 0 bases, and 18 bases lay in between.

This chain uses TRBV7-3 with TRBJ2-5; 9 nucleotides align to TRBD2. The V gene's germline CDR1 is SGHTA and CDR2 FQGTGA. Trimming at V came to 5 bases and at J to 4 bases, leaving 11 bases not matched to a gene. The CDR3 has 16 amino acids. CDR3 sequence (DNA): TGTGCCAGCAGCCCGTCGGGAGGACTAGCGAGAGAGACCCAGTACTTC. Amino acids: CASSPSGGLARETQYF. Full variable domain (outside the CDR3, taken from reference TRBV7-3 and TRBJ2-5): GAGVSQTPSNKVTEKGKYVELRCDPISGHTALYWYRQSLGQGPEFLIYFQGTGAADDSGLPNDRFFAVRPEGSVSTLKIQRTERGDSAVYLCASSPSGGLARETQYFGPGTRLLVL.

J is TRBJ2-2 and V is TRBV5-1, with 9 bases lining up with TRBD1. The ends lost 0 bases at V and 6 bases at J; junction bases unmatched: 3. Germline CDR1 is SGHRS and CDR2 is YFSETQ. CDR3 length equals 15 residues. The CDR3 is CASSLGDRASGELFF. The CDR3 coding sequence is TGCGCCAGCAGCTTGGGGGACAGGGCGTCCGGGGAGCTGTTTTTT. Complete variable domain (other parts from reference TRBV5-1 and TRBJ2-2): KAGVTQTPRYLIKTRGQQVTLSCSPISGHRSVSWYQQTPGQGLQFLFEYFSETQRNKGNFPGRFSGRQFSNSRSEMNVSTLELGDSALYLCASSLGDRASGELFFGEGSRLTVL.

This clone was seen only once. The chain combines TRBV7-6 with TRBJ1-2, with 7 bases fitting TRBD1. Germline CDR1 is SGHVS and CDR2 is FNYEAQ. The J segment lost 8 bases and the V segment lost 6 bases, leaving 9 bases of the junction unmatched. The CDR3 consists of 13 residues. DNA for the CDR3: TGTGCCAGCAGGAGGGGGCCCCGATCGGGCTACACCTTC. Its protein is CASRRGPRSGYTF.

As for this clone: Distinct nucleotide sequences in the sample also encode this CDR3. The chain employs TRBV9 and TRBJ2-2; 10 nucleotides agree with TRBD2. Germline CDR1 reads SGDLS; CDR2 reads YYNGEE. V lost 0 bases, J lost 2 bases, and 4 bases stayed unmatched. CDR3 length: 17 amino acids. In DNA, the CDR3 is TGTGCCAGCAGCGTAGGGCTAGCGGGGGCTAACACCGGGGAGCTGTTTTTT. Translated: CASSVGLAGANTGELFF.

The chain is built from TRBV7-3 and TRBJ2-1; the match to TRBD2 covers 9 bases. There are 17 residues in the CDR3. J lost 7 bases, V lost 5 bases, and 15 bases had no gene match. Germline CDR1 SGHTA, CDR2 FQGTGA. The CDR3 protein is CASSRPLGGGATNEQFF. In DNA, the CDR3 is TGTGCCAGCAGCCGACCCCTCGGCGGGGGGGCCACGAATGAGCAGTTCTTC.

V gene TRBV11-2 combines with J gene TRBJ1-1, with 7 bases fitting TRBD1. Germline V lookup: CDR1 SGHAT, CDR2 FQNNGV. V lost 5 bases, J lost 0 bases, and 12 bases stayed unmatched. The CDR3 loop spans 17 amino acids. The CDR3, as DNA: TGTGCCAGCAGCCTGACAGGGACGCTACGTATGAACACTGAAGCTTTCTTT. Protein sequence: CASSLTGTLRMNTEAFF.

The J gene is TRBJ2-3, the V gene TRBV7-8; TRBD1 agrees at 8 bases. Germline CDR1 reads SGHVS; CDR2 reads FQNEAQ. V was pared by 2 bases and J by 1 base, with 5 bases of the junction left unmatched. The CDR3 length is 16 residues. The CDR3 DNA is TGTGCCAGCAGCTTACAGGGGGCGCCTGGCACAGATACGCAGTATTTT. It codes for CASSLQGAPGTDTQYF.

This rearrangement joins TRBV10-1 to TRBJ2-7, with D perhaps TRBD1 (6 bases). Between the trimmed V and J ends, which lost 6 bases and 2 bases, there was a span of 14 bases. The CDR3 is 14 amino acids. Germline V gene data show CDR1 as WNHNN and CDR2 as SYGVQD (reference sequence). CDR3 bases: TGCGCCAGCAGGAAGGGGTCAGGGGCCTACGAGCAGTACTTC. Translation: CASRKGSGAYEQYF.

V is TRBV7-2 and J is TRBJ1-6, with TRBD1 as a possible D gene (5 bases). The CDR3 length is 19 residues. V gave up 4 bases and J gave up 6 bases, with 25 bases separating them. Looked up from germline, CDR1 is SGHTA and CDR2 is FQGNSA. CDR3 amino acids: CASSSSRITGGEINSPLHF. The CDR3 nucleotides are TGTGCCAGCAGCTCGAGCCGAATCACAGGTGGAGAGATTAATTCACCCCTCCACTTT.

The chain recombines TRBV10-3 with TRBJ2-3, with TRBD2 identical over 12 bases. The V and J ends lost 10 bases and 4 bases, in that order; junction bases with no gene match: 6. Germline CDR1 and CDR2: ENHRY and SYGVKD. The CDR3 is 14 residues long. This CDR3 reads CATSSGGASDTQYF. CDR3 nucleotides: TGTGCCACCTCTAGCGGGGGGGCCTCAGATACGCAGTATTTT.

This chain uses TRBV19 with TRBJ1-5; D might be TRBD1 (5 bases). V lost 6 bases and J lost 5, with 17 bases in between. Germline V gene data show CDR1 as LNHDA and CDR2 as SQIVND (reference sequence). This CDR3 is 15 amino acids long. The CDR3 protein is CASRSGDASYQPQHF. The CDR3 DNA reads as TGTGCCAGTAGATCGGGGGACGCAAGCTATCAGCCCCAGCATTTT.

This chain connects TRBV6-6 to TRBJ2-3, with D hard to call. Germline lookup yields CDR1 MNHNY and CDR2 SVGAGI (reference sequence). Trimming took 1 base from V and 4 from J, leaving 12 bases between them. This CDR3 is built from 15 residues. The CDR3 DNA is TGTGCCAGCAGTTACTACCCCGTCCAGTCAGATACGCAGTATTTT. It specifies CASSYYPVQSDTQYF.

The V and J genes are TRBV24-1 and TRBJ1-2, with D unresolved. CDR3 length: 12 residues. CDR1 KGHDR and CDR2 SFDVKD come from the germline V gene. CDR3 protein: CATGRVRAGYTF. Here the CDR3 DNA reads TGTGCAACGGGGAGAGTAAGGGCCGGCTACACCTTC.

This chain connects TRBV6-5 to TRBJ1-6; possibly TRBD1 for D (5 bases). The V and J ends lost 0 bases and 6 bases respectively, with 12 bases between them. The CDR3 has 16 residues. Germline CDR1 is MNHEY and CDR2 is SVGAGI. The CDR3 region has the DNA TGTGCCAGCAGTTACTCAGCAGGGCCCGGTAATTCACCCCTCCACTTT. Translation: CASSYSAGPGNSPLHF.

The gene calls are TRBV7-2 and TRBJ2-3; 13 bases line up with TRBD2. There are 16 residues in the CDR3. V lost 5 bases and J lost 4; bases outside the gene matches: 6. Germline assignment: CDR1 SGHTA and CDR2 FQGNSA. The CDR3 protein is CASSPPGTSGADTQYF. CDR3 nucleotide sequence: TGTGCCAGCAGCCCCCCAGGGACTAGCGGGGCAGATACGCAGTATTTT.

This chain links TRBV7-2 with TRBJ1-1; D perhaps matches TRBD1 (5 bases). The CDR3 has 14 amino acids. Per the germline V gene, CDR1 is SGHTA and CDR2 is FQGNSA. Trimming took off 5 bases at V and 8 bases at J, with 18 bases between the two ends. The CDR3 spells CASSPVSRALEAFF. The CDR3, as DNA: TGTGCCAGCAGCCCCGTTTCCAGGGCCTTAGAAGCTTTCTTT.

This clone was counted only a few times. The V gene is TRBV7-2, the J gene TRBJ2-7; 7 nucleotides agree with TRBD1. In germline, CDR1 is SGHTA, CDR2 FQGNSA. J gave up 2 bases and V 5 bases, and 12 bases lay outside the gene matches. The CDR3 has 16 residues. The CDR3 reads CASSEGAGTAAYEQYF. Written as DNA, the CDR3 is TGTGCCAGCAGCGAGGGGGCTGGGACGGCAGCCTACGAGCAGTACTTC. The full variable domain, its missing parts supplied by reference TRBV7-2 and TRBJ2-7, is GAGVSQSPSNKVTEKGKDVELRCDPISGHTALYWYRQSLGQGLEFLIYFQGNSAPDKSGLPSDRFSAERTGGSVSTLTIQRTQQEDSAVYLCASSEGAGTAAYEQYFGPGTRLTVT.

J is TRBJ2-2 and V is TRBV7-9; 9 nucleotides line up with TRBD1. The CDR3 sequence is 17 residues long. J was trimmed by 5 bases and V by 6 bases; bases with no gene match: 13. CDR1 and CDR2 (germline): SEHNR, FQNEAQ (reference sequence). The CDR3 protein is CASRASGTGRRTGELFF. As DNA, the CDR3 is TGTGCCAGCAGGGCCTCCGGGACAGGGCGTCGGACCGGGGAGCTGTTTTTT.

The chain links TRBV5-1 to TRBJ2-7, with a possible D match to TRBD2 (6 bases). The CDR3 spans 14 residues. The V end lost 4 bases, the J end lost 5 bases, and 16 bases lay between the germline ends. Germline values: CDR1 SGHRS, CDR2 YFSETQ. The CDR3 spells CASSPARGTDEQYF. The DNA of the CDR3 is TGCGCCAGCAGCCCTGCCCGGGGGACCGACGAGCAGTACTTC. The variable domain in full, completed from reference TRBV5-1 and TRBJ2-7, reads KAGVTQTPRYLIKTRGQQVTLSCSPISGHRSVSWYQQTPGQGLQFLFEYFSETQRNKGNFPGRFSGRQFSNSRSEMNVSTLELGDSALYLCASSPARGTDEQYFGPGTRLTVT.

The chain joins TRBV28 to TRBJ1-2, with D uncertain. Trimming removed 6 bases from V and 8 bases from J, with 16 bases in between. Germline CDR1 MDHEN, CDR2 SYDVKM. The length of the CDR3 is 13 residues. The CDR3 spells CASSLGPGGGYTF. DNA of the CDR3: TGTGCCAGCAGCCTAGGTCCGGGAGGAGGCTACACCTTC.

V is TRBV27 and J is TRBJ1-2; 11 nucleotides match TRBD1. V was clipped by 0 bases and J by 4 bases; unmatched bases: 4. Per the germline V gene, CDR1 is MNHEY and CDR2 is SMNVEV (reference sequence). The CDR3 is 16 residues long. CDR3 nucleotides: TGTGCCAGCAGTTTATCCGGGACAGGGGGATTCTATGGCTACACCTTC. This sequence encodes CASSLSGTGGFYGYTF.

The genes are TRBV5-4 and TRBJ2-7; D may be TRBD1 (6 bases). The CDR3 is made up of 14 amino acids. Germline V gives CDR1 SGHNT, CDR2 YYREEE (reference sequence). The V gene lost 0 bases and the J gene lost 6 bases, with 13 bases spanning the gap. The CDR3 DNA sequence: TGTGCCAGCAGCTTGGACAGGGTGATGGGCGAGCAGTACTTC. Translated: CASSLDRVMGEQYF.

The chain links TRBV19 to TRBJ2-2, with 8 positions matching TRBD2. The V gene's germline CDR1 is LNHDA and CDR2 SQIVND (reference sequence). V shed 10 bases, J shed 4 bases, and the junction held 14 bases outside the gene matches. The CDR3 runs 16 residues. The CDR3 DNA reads TGTGCCACACGGGGACTAGGTACCTCGGGCACCGGGGAGCTGTTTTTT. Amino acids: CATRGLGTSGTGELFF. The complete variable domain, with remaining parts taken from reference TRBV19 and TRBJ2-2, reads DGGITQSPKYLFRKEGQNVTLSCEQNLNHDAMYWYRQDPGQGLRLIYYSQIVNDFQKGDIAEGYSVSREKKESFPLTVTSAQKNPTAFYLCATRGLGTSGTGELFFGEGSRLTVL.

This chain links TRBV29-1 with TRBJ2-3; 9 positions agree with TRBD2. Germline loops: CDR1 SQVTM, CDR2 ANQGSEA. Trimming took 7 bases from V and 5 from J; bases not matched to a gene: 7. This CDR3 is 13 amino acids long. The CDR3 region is CSARGGAGDTQYF. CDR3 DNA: TGCAGCGCACGCGGGGGGGCCGGAGATACGCAGTATTTT.